A selection of T cell receptor beta chains follows, all from one sample in a study of T cell repertoires in MIS-A myocarditis. The table came from immunoSEQ multiplex PCR; TCRdb's copy has only in-frame clones and leaves some out. The sample shows some 10,000 clones, roughly 90% of them seen only once. The specimen sequenced was thoracic lymph node tissue obtained at autopsy. Receptors originate from a man in his late teens or twenties with fulminant myocarditis from multisystem inflammatory syndrome in adults (MIS-A) after COVID-19. The CDR3 runs from the conserved cysteine through the conserved F or W. D genes are given only for firm matches. Some rows have no size entry. The others give once, few or many, or a class for an expanded clone.

length: 14; J: TRBJ1-1; size: NA; D: NA; V: TRBV11-2; DNA: TGTGCCAGCAGCCCAGACCCCCCGAACACTGAAGCTTTCTTT; CDR3: CASSPDPPNTEAFF
length: 15; J: TRBJ2-3; size: NA; D: TRBD2; V: TRBV11-3; DNA: TGTGCCAGCAGCTCCGGACTAGCGGTAACAGATACGCAGTATTTT; CDR3: CASSSGLAVTDTQYF
length: 16; J: TRBJ1-1; size: NA; D: TRBD1; V: TRBV28; DNA: TGTGCCAGCAGTTTTTACTACAGGGGCCGGCGGACTGAAGCTTTCTTT; CDR3: CASSFYYRGRRTEAFF
length: 13; J: TRBJ2-1; size: NA; D: NA; V: TRBV12-3/TRBV12-4; DNA: TGTGCCAGCAGCCTACTAGGGTGGAATGAGCAGTTCTTC; CDR3: CASSLLGWNEQFF
length: 15; J: TRBJ1-3; size: NA; D: NA; V: TRBV4-2; DNA: TGTGCCAGCAGCCGGCAGACAGATTCTGGAAACACCATATATTTT; CDR3: CASSRQTDSGNTIYF
length: 14; J: TRBJ1-6; size: NA; D: NA; V: TRBV25-1; DNA: TGTGCCAGCAGTGAAATCCAGGGGTTTTCACCCCTCCACTTT; CDR3: CASSEIQGFSPLHF
length: 12; J: TRBJ1-1; size: few; D: NA; V: TRBV15; DNA: TGTGCCACCAGCCGCAAAGGGGGTGAAGCTTTCTTT; CDR3: CATSRKGGEAFF
length: 13; J: TRBJ1-1; size: NA; D: TRBD1; V: TRBV6-5; DNA: TGTGCCAGCAGTTACCGGACAGGGCCTGAAGCTTTCTTT; CDR3: CASSYRTGPEAFF
length: 14; J: TRBJ1-2; size: NA; D: NA; V: TRBV10-2; DNA: TGCGCCAGCAGTCCCTTACAGGGTATGAGGGGCTACACCTTC; CDR3: CASSPLQGMRGYTF
length: 14; J: TRBJ2-7; size: NA; D: NA; V: TRBV2; DNA: TGTGCCAGCGGAACCGGGACCAACTCCTACGAGCAGTACTTC; CDR3: CASGTGTNSYEQYF
length: 16; J: TRBJ1-2; size: NA; D: TRBD1; V: TRBV9; DNA: TGTGCCAGCAGCGGGGACAGCCGAAATACATACTATGGCTACACCTTC; CDR3: CASSGDSRNTYYGYTF
length: 12; J: TRBJ2-2; size: NA; D: NA; V: TRBV7-3; DNA: TGTGCCAGCAGCTTAGATTCCGGGGAGCTGTTTTTT; CDR3: CASSLDSGELFF
length: 18; J: TRBJ2-1; size: NA; D: NA; V: TRBV25-1; DNA: TGTGCCAGCACCAGCCCTTCGAGAGGCTCCTTCAGGAACAATGAGCAGTTCTTC; CDR3: CASTSPSRGSFRNNEQFF
length: 18; J: TRBJ2-3; size: NA; D: TRBD2; V: TRBV3-1/TRBV3-2; DNA: TGTGCCAGCAGCCAACGGACGTTGGTAGCGGGAGGCGGCGATACGCAGTATTTT; CDR3: CASSQRTLVAGGGDTQYF
length: 15; J: TRBJ1-2; size: NA; D: NA; V: TRBV6-6; DNA: TGTGCCAGCAGTTACTCCCCGGACATTTATTATGGCTACACCTTC; CDR3: CASSYSPDIYYGYTF
length: 14; J: TRBJ1-2; size: NA; D: NA; V: TRBV4-3; DNA: TGCGCCAGCAGCCAAGAAGGACTGATCTATGGCTACACCTTC; CDR3: CASSQEGLIYGYTF
length: 13; J: TRBJ1-5; size: NA; D: NA; V: TRBV24-1; DNA: TGTGCCACCAGAACTCGGGTAGGGGGGCCCCAGCATTTT; CDR3: CATRTRVGGPQHF
length: 14; J: TRBJ1-5; size: once; D: NA; V: TRBV4-3; DNA: TGCGCCAGCAGCCAAGGCCTCCACAATCAGCCCCAGCATTTT; CDR3: CASSQGLHNQPQHF
length: 14; J: TRBJ1-5; size: NA; D: NA; V: TRBV5-1; DNA: TGCGCCAGCAGCTCGACAGGTAGCAATCAGCCCCAGCATTTT; CDR3: CASSSTGSNQPQHF
length: 16; J: TRBJ2-7; size: NA; D: TRBD1; V: TRBV7-9; DNA: TGTGCCAGCAGCGTAGCCCTCCGGGACAGGGGCTACGAGCAGTACTTC; CDR3: CASSVALRDRGYEQYF
length: 13; J: TRBJ1-1; size: NA; D: NA; V: TRBV6-2/TRBV6-3; DNA: TGTGCCAGCAGTTACCGGGGGCTCCGCCCAGCTTTCTTT; CDR3: CASSYRGLRPAFF
length: 17; J: TRBJ2-1; size: NA; D: NA; V: TRBV28; DNA: TGTGCCAGCAGCCCAACCGCCTTAAGGAATATCTACAATGAGCAGTTCTTC; CDR3: CASSPTALRNIYNEQFF
length: 15; J: TRBJ1-1; size: few; D: NA; V: TRBV14; DNA: TGTGCCAGCAGCCAAGATCTTCCCGCGTACACTGAAGCTTTCTTT; CDR3: CASSQDLPAYTEAFF
length: 18; J: TRBJ2-1; size: NA; D: TRBD2; V: TRBV27; DNA: TGTGCCAGCAGTTTAGCACTAGCGGGAGGGAGCTCCTACAATGAGCAGTTCTTC; CDR3: CASSLALAGGSSYNEQFF
length: 14; J: TRBJ2-5; size: NA; D: NA; V: TRBV9; DNA: TGTGCCAGCAGCGTTACAGGGTTAGAAGAGACCCAGTACTTC; CDR3: CASSVTGLEETQYF
length: 13; J: TRBJ2-7; size: NA; D: TRBD2; V: TRBV29-1; DNA: TGCAGCGTTTCTAGCGGGAGGAGGTACGAGCAGTACTTC; CDR3: CSVSSGRRYEQYF
length: 15; J: TRBJ1-3; size: once; D: TRBD1; V: TRBV5-8; DNA: TGTGCCAGCAGCTTGAACAGGGGACTTGGAAACACCATATATTTT; CDR3: CASSLNRGLGNTIYF
length: 13; J: TRBJ2-1; size: NA; D: NA; V: TRBV12-3/TRBV12-4; DNA: TGTGCCAGCCTTCGGGGGGCCGATCGGGAGCAGTTCTTC; CDR3: CASLRGADREQFF
length: 14; J: TRBJ1-1; size: NA; D: NA; V: TRBV19; DNA: TGTGCCAGTAGAGCAGGGCCCCTGGGCACTGAAGCTTTCTTT; CDR3: CASRAGPLGTEAFF
length: 12; J: TRBJ1-1; size: NA; D: NA; V: TRBV28; DNA: TGTGCCAGCAGTCGGGCTTGGAGGGACGCTTTCTTT; CDR3: CASSRAWRDAFF
length: 15; J: TRBJ2-3; size: NA; D: NA; V: TRBV10-3; DNA: TGTGCCATCAGTGACTGGGGCGCTAGCACAGATACGCAGTATTTT; CDR3: CAISDWGASTDTQYF
length: 17; J: TRBJ1-2; size: NA; D: NA; V: TRBV7-9; DNA: TGTGCCAGCAGCTTAGCTTATGAGACAGACTCTAACTATGGCTACACCTTC; CDR3: CASSLAYETDSNYGYTF
length: 14; J: TRBJ2-7; size: NA; D: TRBD1; V: TRBV5-1; DNA: TGCGCCAGCAGCTCGGGACAGGTGGAGAACGAGCAGTACTTC; CDR3: CASSSGQVENEQYF
length: 15; J: TRBJ2-2; size: NA; D: NA; V: TRBV5-1; DNA: TGCGCCAGCAGCCTGGAAGTAGGGAACACCGGGGAGCTGTTTTTT; CDR3: CASSLEVGNTGELFF
length: 15; J: TRBJ1-1; size: NA; D: TRBD1; V: TRBV6-5; DNA: TGTGCCAGCAGACCCTTTACAGGGGGCCGAACTGAAGCTTTCTTT; CDR3: CASRPFTGGRTEAFF